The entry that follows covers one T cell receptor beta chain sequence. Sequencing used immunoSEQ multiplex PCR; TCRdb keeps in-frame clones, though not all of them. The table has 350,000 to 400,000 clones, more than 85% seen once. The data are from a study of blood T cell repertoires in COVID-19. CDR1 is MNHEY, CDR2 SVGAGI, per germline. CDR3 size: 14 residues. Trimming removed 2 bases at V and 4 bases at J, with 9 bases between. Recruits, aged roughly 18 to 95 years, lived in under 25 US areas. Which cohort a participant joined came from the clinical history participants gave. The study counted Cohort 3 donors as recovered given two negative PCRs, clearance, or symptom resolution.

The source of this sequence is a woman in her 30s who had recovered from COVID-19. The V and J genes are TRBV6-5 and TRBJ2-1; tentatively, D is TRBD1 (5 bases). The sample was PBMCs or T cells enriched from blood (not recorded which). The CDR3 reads CASSYTDIYNEQFF. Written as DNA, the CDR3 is TGTGCCAGCAGTTACACGGACATATACAATGAGCAGTTCTTC.